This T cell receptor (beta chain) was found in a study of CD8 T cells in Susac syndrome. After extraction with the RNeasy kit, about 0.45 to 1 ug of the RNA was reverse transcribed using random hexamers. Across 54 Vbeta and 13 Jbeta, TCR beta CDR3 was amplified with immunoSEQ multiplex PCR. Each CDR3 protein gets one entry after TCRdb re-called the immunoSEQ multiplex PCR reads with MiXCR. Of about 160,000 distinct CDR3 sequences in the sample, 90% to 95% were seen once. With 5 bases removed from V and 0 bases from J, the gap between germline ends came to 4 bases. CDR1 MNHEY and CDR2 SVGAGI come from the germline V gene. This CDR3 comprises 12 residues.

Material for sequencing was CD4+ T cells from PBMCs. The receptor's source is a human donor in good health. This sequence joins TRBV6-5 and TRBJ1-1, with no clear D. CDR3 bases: TGTGCCAGCAGTCAGGTGAACACTGAAGCTTTCTTT. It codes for CASSQVNTEAFF.